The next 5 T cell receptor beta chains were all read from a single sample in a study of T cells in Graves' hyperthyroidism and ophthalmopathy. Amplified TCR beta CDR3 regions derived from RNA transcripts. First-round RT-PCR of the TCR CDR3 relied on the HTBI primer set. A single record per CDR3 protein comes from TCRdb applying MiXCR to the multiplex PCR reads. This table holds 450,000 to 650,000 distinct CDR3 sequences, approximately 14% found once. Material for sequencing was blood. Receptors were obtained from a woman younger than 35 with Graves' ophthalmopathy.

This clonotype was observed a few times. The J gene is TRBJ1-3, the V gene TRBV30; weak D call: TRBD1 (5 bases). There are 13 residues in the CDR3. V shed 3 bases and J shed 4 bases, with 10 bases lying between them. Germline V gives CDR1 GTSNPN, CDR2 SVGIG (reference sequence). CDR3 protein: CAWRGAGGNTIYF. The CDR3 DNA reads TGTGCCTGGAGAGGGGCAGGGGGAAACACCATATATTTT.

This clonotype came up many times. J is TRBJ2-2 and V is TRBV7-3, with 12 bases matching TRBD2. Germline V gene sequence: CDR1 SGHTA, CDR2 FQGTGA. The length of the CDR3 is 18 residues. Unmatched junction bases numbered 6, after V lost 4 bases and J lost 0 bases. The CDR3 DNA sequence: TGTGCCAGCAGCTCCCGACTAGCGGGGGTTACGAACACCGGGGAGCTGTTTTTT. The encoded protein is CASSSRLAGVTNTGELFF.

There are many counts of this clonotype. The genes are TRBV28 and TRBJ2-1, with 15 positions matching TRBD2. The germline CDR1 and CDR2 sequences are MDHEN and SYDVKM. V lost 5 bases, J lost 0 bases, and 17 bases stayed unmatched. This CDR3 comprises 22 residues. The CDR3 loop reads CASSAGTVRRTSGRASYNEQFF. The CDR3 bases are TGTGCCAGCAGTGCCGGGACAGTGCGGAGGACTAGCGGGAGGGCCTCCTACAATGAGCAGTTCTTC.

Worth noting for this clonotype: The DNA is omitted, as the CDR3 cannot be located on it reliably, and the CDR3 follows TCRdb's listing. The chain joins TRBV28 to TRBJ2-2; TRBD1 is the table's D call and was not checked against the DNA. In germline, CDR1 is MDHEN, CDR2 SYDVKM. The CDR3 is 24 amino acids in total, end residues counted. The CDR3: CASSQINTSPYEQYFGPNTGELFF.

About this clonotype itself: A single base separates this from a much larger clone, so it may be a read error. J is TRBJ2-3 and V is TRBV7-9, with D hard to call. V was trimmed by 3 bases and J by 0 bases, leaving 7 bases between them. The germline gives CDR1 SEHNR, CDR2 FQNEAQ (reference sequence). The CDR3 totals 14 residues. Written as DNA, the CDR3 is TGTGCCAGCAGCTTCCGCCGTAGCACAGATACGCAGTATTTT. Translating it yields CASSFRRSTDTQYF. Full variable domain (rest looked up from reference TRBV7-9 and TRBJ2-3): DTGVSQNPRHKITKRGQNVTFRCDPISEHNRLYWYRQTLGQGPEFLTYFQNEAQLEKSRLLSDRFSAERPKGSFSTLEIQRTEQGDSAMYLCASSFRRSTDTQYFGPGTRLTVL.